This T cell receptor (beta chain) appears in the sequencing data of a study of OX40 agonist ivuxolimab in advanced cancers. Autoimmune disease history or systemic immunosuppression barred patients. CDR3 length: 14 amino acids. Germline V lookup: CDR1 LNHDA, CDR2 SQIVND (reference sequence). Unmatched junction bases numbered 5, after V lost 4 bases and J lost 9 bases. Assay: immunoSEQ multiplex PCR; the TCRdb copy retains only in-frame clones and omits some. The data show 50,000 to 55,000 clones, 70% to 90% seen once. This chain joins TRBV19 and TRBJ2-5, with 13 bases lining up with TRBD2. This receptor was identified in an adult with an advanced solid tumor such as melanoma, head and neck, liver or kidney cancer. Here the sequenced sample was CD4+ or CD8+ T cells sorted from blood, taken in a trial of the OX40 agonist ivuxolimab. CDR3 region: CASSRGLAGSPQYF. The CDR3 nucleotides are TGTGCCAGTAGTAGGGGACTAGCGGGGAGTCCCCAGTACTTC.